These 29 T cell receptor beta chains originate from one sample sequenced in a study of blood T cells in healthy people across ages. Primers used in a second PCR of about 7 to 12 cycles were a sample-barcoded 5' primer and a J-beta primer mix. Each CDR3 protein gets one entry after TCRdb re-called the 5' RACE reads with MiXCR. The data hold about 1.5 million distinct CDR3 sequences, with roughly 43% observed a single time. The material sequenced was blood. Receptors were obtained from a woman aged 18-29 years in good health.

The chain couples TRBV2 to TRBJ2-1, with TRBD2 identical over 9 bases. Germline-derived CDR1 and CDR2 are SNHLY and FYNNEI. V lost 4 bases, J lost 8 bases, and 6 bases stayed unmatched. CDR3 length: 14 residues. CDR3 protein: CASSGSGRRDEQFF. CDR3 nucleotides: TGTGCCAGCAGTGGTAGCGGGAGACGTGATGAGCAGTTCTTC.

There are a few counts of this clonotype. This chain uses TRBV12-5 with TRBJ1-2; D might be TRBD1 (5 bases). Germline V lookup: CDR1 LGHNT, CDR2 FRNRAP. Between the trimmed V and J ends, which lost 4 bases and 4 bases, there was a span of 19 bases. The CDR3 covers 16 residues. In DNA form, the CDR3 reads TGTGCTAGTGGTTCCTTTCAGGGATCGGGGACCTATGGCTACACCTTC. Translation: CASGSFQGSGTYGYTF.

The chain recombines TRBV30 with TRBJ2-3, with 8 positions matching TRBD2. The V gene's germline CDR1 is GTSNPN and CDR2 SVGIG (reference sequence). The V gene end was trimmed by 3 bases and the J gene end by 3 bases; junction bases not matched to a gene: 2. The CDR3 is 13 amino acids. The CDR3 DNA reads TGTGCCTGGAGAAGCGGGAGTACAGATACGCAGTATTTT. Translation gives CAWRSGSTDTQYF.

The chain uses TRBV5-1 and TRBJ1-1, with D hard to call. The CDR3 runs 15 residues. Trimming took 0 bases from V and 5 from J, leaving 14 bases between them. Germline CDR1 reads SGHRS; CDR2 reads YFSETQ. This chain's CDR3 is CASSLDSGRKTEAFF. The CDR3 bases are TGCGCCAGCAGCTTGGATTCAGGCCGGAAGACTGAAGCTTTCTTT.

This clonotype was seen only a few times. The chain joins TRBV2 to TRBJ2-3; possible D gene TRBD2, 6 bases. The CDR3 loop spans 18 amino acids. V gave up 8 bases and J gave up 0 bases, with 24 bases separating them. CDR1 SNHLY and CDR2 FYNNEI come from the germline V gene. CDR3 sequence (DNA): TGTGCCAGCCGGCCAGGGCTACTAGCCTTACCTAGCACAGATACGCAGTATTTT. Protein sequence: CASRPGLLALPSTDTQYF.

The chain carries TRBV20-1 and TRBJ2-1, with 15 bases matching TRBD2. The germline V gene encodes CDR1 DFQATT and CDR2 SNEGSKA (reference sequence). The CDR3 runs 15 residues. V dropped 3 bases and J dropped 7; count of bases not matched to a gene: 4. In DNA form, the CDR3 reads TGCAGTGCTAGGACGGGACTAGCGGGAGGTAATGAGCAGTTCTTC. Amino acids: CSARTGLAGGNEQFF.

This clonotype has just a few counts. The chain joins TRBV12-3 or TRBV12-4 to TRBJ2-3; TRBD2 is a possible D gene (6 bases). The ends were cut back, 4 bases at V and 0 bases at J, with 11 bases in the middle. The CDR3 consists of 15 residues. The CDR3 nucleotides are TGTGCCAGCAGTTGGCTAGCGTCCAGCACAGATACGCAGTATTTT. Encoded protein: CASSWLASSTDTQYF.

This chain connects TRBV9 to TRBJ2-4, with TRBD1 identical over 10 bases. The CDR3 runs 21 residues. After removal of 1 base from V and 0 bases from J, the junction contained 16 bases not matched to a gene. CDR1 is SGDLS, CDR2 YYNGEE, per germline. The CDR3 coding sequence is TGTGCCAGCAGCGTACCCAAACAACCGGGACAGGGGACAGTAGCCAAAAACATTCAGTACTTC. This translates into CASSVPKQPGQGTVAKNIQYF.

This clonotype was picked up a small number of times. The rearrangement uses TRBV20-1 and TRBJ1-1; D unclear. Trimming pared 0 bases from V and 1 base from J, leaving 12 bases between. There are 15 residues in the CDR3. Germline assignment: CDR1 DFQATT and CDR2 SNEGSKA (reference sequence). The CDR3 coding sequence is TGCAGTGCTAGAGATCTAGGACTGACGAACACTGAAGCTTTCTTT. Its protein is CSARDLGLTNTEAFF.

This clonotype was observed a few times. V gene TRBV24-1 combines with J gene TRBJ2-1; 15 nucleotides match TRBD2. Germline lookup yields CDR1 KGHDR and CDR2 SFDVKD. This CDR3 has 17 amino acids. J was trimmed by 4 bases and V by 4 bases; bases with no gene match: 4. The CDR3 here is CATSDWTSGRDYNEQFF. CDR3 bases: TGTGCCACCAGTGACTGGACTAGCGGGAGGGATTACAATGAGCAGTTCTTC.

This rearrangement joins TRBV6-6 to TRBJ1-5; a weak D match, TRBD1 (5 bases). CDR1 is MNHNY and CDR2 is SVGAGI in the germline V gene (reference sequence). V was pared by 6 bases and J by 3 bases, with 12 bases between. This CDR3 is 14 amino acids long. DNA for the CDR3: TGTGCCAGCAGGTACGACAGAGACAATCAGCCCCAGCATTTT. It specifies CASRYDRDNQPQHF.

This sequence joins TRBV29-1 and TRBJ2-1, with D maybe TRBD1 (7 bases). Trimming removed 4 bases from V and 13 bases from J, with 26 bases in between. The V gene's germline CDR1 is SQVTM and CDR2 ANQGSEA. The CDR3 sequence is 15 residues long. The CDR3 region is CSVGRGGRGEETQFF. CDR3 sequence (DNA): TGCAGCGTTGGCAGAGGGGGCAGGGGGGAAGAGACCCAGTTCTTC.

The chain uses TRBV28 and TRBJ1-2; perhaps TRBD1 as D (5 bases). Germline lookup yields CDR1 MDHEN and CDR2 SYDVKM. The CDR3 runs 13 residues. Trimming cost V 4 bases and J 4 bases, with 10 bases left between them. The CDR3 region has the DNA TGTGCCAGCAGTTGGGGGAGTTCCTATGGCTACACCTTC. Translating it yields CASSWGSSYGYTF.

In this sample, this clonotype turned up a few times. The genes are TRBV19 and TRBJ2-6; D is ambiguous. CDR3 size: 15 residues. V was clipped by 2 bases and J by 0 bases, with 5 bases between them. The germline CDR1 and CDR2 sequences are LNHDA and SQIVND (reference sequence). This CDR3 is CASSISDSGANVLTF. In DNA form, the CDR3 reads TGTGCCAGTAGTATATCAGACTCTGGGGCCAACGTCCTGACTTTC. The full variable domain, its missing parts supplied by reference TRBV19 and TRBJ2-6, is DGGITQSPKYLFRKEGQNVTLSCEQNLNHDAMYWYRQDPGQGLRLIYYSQIVNDFQKGDIAEGYSVSREKKESFPLTVTSAQKNPTAFYLCASSISDSGANVLTFGAGSRLTVL.

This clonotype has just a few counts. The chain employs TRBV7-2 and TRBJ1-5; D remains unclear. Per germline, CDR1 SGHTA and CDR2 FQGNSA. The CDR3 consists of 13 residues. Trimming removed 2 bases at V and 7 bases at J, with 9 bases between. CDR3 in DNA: TGTGCCAGCAGCTTAAGGATGAAGCAGCCCCAGCATTTT. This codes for CASSLRMKQPQHF.

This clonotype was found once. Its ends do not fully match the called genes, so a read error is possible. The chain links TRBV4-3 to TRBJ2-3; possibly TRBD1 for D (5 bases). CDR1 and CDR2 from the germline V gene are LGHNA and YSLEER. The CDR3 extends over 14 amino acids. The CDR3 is CTSSQDRQTDTQYF. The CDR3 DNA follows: TGCACCAGCAGCCAAGATCGACAGACAGATACGCAGTATTTT.

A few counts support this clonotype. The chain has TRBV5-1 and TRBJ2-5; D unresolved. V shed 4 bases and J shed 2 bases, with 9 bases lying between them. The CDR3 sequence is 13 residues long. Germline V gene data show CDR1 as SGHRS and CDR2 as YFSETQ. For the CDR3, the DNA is TGCGCCAGCAGCGGCAACCTTCAAGAGACCCAGTACTTC. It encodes CASSGNLQETQYF.

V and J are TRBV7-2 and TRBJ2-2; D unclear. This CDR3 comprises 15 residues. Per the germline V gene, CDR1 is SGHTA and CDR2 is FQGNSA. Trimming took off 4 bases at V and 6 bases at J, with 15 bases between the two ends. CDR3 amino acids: CASSSLLDIAGELFF. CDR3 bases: TGTGCCAGCAGCTCCCTTCTAGATATCGCCGGGGAGCTGTTTTTT.

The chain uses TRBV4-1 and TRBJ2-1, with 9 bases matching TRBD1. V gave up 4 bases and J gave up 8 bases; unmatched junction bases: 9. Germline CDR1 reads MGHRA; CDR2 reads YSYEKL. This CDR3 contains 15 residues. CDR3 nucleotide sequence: TGCGCCAGCAGCCCCCTAACAGGGGGCCGCTATGAGCAGTTCTTC. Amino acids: CASSPLTGGRYEQFF.

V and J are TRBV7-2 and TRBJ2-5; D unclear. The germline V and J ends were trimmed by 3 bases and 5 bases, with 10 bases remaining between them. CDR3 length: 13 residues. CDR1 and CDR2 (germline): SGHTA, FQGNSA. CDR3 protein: CASSFIPSETQYF. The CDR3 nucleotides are TGTGCCAGCAGCTTCATTCCATCGGAGACCCAGTACTTC.

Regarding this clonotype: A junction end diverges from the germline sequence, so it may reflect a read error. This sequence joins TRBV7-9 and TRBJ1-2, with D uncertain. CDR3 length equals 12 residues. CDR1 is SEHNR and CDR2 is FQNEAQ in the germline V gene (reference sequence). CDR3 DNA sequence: TGTGCCAGCAGCTTAGCGAACTATGGCCACACCTTC. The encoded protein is CASSLANYGHTF. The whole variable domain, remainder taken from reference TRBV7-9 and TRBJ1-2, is DTGVSQNPRHKITKRGQNVTFRCDPISEHNRLYWYRQTLGQGPEFLTYFQNEAQLEKSRLLSDRFSAERPKGSFSTLEIQRTEQGDSAMYLCASSLANYGHTFGSGTRLTVV.

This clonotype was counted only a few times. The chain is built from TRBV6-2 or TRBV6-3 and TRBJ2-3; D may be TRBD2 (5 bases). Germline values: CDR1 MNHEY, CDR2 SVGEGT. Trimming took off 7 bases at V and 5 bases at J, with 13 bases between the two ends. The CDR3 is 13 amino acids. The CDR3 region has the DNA TGTGCCAGCACCAACTTCGGAGGAGATACGCAGTATTTT. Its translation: CASTNFGGDTQYF.

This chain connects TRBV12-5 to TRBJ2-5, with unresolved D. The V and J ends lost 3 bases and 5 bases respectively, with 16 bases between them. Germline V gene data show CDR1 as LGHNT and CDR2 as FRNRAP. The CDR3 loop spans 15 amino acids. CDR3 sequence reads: CASGFETALWETQYF. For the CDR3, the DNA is TGTGCTAGTGGTTTTGAGACCGCCCTTTGGGAGACCCAGTACTTC.

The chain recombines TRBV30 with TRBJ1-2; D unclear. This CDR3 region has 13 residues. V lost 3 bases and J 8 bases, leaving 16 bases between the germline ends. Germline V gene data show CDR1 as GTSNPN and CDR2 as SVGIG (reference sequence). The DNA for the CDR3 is TGTGCCTGGAGAGACCTCGGGAAGGTGGGCTACACCTTC. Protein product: CAWRDLGKVGYTF.

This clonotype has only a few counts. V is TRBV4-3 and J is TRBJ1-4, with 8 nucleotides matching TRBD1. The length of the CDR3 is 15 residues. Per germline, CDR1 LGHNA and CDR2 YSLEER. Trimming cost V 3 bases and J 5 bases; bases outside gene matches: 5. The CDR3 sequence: CASSQAQGGNEKLFF. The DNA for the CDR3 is TGCGCCAGCAGCCAGGCACAGGGGGGAAATGAAAAACTGTTTTTT.

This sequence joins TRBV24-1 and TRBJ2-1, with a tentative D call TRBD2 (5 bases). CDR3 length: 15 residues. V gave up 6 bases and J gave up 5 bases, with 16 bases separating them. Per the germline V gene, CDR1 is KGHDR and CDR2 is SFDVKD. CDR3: CATSNPFRADNEQFF. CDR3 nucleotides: TGTGCCACCAGTAACCCATTTCGAGCGGACAATGAGCAGTTCTTC.

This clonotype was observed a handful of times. DNA of the CDR3: TGTGCCAGCAGCGTCGGACTAGCGGAAAATATACCCTTTACGCAGTATTTT. Amino acid sequence: CASSVGLAENIPFTQYF. The rearrangement links TRBV7-2 to TRBJ2-3, with 10 positions matching TRBD2. From germline, CDR1 is SGHTA and CDR2 FQGNSA. The CDR3 has 17 residues. Unmatched junction bases numbered 16, after V lost 5 bases and J lost 8 bases. Filled out from reference TRBV7-2 and TRBJ2-3, the complete variable domain reads GAGVSQSPSNKVTEKGKDVELRCDPISGHTALYWYRQSLGQGLEFLIYFQGNSAPDKSGLPSDRFSAERTGGSVSTLTIQRTQQEDSAVYLCASSVGLAENIPFTQYFGPGTRLTVL.

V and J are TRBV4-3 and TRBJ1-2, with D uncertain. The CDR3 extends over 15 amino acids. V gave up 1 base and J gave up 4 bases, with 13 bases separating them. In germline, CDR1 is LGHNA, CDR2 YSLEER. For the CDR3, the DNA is TGCGCCAGCAGCCAAGGGTCGTCGGGATCCTATGGCTACACCTTC. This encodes CASSQGSSGSYGYTF.

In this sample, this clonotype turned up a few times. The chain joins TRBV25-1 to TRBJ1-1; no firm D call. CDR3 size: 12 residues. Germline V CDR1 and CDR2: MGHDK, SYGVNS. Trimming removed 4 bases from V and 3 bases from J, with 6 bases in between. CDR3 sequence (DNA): TGTGCCAGCAGTGGATCCGACACTGAAGCTTTCTTT. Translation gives CASSGSDTEAFF.